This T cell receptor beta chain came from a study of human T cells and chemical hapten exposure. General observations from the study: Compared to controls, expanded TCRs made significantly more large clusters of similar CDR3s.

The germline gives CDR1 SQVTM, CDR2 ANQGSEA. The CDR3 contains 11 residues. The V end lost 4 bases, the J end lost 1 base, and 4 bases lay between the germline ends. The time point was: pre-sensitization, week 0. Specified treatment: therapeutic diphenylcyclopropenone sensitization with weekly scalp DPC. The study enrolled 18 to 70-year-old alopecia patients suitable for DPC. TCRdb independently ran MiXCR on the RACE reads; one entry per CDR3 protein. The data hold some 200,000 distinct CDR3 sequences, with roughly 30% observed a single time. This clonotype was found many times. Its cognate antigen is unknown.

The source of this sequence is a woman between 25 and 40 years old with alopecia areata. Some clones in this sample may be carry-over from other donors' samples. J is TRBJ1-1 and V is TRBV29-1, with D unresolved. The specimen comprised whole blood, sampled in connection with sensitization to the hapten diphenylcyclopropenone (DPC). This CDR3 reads CSVVGNTEAFF. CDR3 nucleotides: TGCAGCGTTGTTGGGAACACTGAAGCTTTCTTT.